A single T cell receptor beta chain is shown here with its context. This clone's antigen is unknown. Germline is not matched at one junction end, which may reflect a read error. These data come from a study of cytomegalovirus exposure and HLA in healthy donors (dated by TCRdb to about 2017). Looking at the study overall: An earlier analysis of approximately 550 of the donors reported about 250 Gb of sequence data and about 100 million unique TCR beta sequences from some 180 million T cells. In the later analysis, no new phenotypic data were used to find candidate immune exposures; instead, reliance was placed on TCR beta sequences and their occurrence across donors. Both class I and class II loci were covered by HLA typing, at four-digit resolution. Typing coverage varied by locus: about 620-630 donors for A, B, C, DRB1 and DQB1; approximately 520 for DQA1; about 570 for DPA1; about 450 for DPB1. The study aimed to test whether signatures of past pathogen exposure could be identified by cataloging public T cell receptors. A few DR-DQ haplotypes were handled as single units for association and clustering because linkage in the cohort was strong. An earlier analysis of approximately 630 of the donors applied high-throughput TCR beta sequencing to assess whether each TCR beta V gene segment acted as functional or pseudogenic. Every discovery cohort repertoire had been produced on one sequencing platform. The study used immunosequencing to profile the T cell repertoires of 670 or so subjects and linked those repertoires to cytomegalovirus serostatus. Donor age, sex, ethnicity and CMV serostatus were compiled alongside the repertoire data. A separate validation cohort of 90 to 150 different subjects was used in addition to the roughly 670-subject first cohort. Among the roughly 370 genotyped donors, around 79% belonged to the genetic ancestry cluster associated with self-reported Caucasian donors. A later analysis re-analyzed previously published TCR beta repertoires from hundreds of donors and added high-resolution HLA genotyping to study TCR occurrence patterns. In a later genetic analysis, genome-wide SNP genotypes for about three fifths of the roughly 670 donors were used, and that subset was treated as a discovery cohort. Roughly 300 gigabases of sequencing data and 91 million or so unique TCR sequences made up an early release that covered approximately 700 HLA-typed donors. The study combined high-throughput TCR immunosequencing, statistical association of individual TCRs with disease status, and machine learning to predict cytomegalovirus infection status. On average, approximately 250,000 unique TCR beta nucleotide sequences were sequenced per donor among 398 genotyped donors of the cohort, with approximately 18% of those sequences being non-productive. Broad study findings and their caveats: At a false discovery rate of 0.05, a later analysis linked about 16,000 TCR beta sequences to specific HLA alleles. In an earlier analysis of roughly 500 of the donors, most TCR beta V segments appeared in productive rearrangements about 87% or about 30% of the time, broadly matching IMGT annotations. A later analysis reported that several top co-occurrence clusters appeared linked to parvovirus B19, influenza, CMV and Epstein-Barr virus. The 87-base-pair reads could not distinguish some IMGT-functional V segments, including TRBV6-2 and TRBV6-3, so those segments were excluded. A further reported finding was that TCR beta sequences accurately predicted the HLA-A and HLA-B alleles for most subjects in the first cohort. HLA typing was unavailable for some donors at each locus, so association tests used only the typed subset. Assigning TCR associations to individual alleles was difficult when HLA alleles, especially DR and DQ, strongly co-occurred. Cytomegalovirus status was reported to be diagnosed by the classifier with high specificity and sensitivity in both the original and validation cohorts. According to a later analysis, TCR association rates differed among HLA loci, with DRB1 alleles showing the most associated TCRs and HLA-C alleles showing the fewest. While some public TCRs were present in many individuals, most TCR sequences turned up only very rarely across donors. For the cohort, immune exposure information was limited to CMV serostatus. In a later genetic analysis, fewer N-insertions in productive TCRs were reported among donors in an Asian-associated ancestry cluster than the 666-donor mean. A later analysis found that HLA-associated TCR beta chains were more clonally expanded and had lower generation probabilities than equally common non-associated chains. Linkage disequilibrium might explain the correlated functional status among segregating V segments, but an unknown experimental factor could not be ruled out. According to the authors, the approach could potentially be generalized to other disease states and immunological phenotypes. Presence/absence analyses assumed roughly uniform sequencing depth across donors, an assumption that may not hold. A later analysis found that most CMV-associated TCR beta chains appeared HLA-restricted, with HLA associations seemingly driven largely by CMV exposure. Approximately 16 rarely observed V segments, including chromosome 9 orphons, were excluded from the earlier analysis of approximately 600 of the donors because counts were too low. Three of the identified cytomegalovirus-associated TCR beta chains were confirmed in vitro to be specific for cytomegalovirus antigens. A cluster of highly shared sequence variants was judged likely to represent a technical artifact of the sequencing pipeline. In this cohort, only TCR beta chains were sequenced, and detectable features were limited by the absence of alpha or paired-chain data. In a later genetic analysis, a missense DCLRE1C variant was associated with V-gene and J-gene trimming of TCR beta chains, and the association was replicated in an independent cohort. The study gave a list of under 200 TCR beta chains associated with cytomegalovirus.

The cohort was made up of roughly 670 healthy bone marrow donors. At the time of sampling, every cohort member was nominally healthy, though immune exposures that went unrecorded were likely present. The donor was CMV seropositive and belonged to the group of a few hundred seropositive cohort members. A peripheral blood sample was collected from each donor, and TCR beta sequencing was performed on peripheral blood mononuclear cells. Genomic DNA was extracted from the blood cell samples with the Qiagen DNeasy Blood Extraction Kit. Libraries were made using the immunoSEQ multiplex PCR assay. For the multiplex PCR, a mixture combining 60 forward primers for TCR Vbeta segments and 13 reverse primers for TCR Jbeta segments was used. The CDR3 region of rearranged TCR beta genes was amplified from genomic DNA with a multiplex PCR assay. The amplified TCR beta libraries were sequenced on the Illumina HiSeq System as 87-base-pair reads. From the authors' description of their analysis: A later analysis tallied 75 million to 95 million unique TCR beta chains across the 666 repertoires, and around 10 million of those chains were shared by two or more donors. Raw reads were error-corrected and collapsed into unique sequences with a nearest-neighbor algorithm that merged closely related sequences to remove PCR and sequencing errors. To assign V, D and J gene segments, CDR3 sequences were aligned to IMGT reference sequences. For a sequence to be retained, a match of at least six nucleotides was required to both a V gene segment and a J gene segment. Rearrangements were classified as productive when the CDR3 lacked stop codons and remained in frame with V and J, and all other rearrangements were classified as non-productive. CDR3 was defined by IMGT convention, running from the second conserved V-encoded cysteine to the conserved J-encoded phenylalanine. In an earlier analysis of around 600 of the donors, sequences lacking an unambiguous match to a single V gene segment were excluded. An earlier analysis of fewer than 750 of the donors called V segments functional above 56.7% productive rearrangements and segregating when the between-donor standard deviation exceeded 5%. To diagnose cytomegalovirus status from the catalog of TCR beta chain sequences, a statistical classification framework was built. V and J gene assignment, in a later analysis, came from comparing TCR nucleotide sequences with IMGT/GENE-DB human TR gene sequences. A later analysis assigned CDR3 sequences and most-parsimonious VDJ recombination scenarios with the TCRdist pipeline. A later analysis defined each TCR beta chain by its CDR3 amino acid sequence plus V-gene family, and excluded reads lacking a unique V-gene family. A later analysis removed 500 to 650 highly shared, low-generation-probability nucleotide sequences to deal with suspected cross-contamination and a sequencing artifact. In a later analysis, a clonal expansion index was calculated for each public chain from normalized within-repertoire ranks of inferred template counts. In a later analysis, generation probabilities were computed using a VDJ recombination model fitted to out-of-frame rearrangements, and the results were checked against IGoR. Hypergeometric tests were used in a later analysis to score TCR-TCR, TCR-HLA and TCR-CMV co-occurrence, with a repertoire-size bias correction applied to the TCR pairs. False discovery rates were estimated in a later analysis by permuting HLA or CMV assignments 20 times. In a later analysis, co-occurring TCRs were grouped using DBSCAN, with TCRdist sequence similarity added in when clustering inside HLA-allele-positive subsets. Co-occurrence clustering excluded repertoires with fewer than 30,000 or more than 120,000 public chains, plus five with anomalous nucleotide sharing. Entries here come from immuneACCESS through TCRdb and include only in-frame sequences with V and J called. Some clones fail to appear in such tables; in the studies checked, an unresolved V gene covers under half of the shortfall, and the cause of the remainder is unknown. V and J calls and clone size come straight from that table; D and trimming were deduced from the DNA. The sample table holds about 110,000 clones, of which around 85% were seen once. Jointly, the top ten make up 5.5% to 7% of the sample.

The germline V gene (reference sequence) yields SEHNR for CDR1 and FQNEAQ for CDR2. Reading from cysteine to phenylalanine, the CDR3 counts 12 amino acids. Only CDR3 DNA is held: 36 bases, read in frame from base 1. Material: PBMCs. The V gene is TRBV7-9 and the J gene is TRBJ2-1; the central 8 bases match TRBD1. This TCR was sampled from a man under 40 in good health and CMV-seropositive. DNA sequence: TGTTCCAGCAGCCCTGGGACAGGTGAGCAGTTCTTC. It translates as CSSSPGTGEQFF.